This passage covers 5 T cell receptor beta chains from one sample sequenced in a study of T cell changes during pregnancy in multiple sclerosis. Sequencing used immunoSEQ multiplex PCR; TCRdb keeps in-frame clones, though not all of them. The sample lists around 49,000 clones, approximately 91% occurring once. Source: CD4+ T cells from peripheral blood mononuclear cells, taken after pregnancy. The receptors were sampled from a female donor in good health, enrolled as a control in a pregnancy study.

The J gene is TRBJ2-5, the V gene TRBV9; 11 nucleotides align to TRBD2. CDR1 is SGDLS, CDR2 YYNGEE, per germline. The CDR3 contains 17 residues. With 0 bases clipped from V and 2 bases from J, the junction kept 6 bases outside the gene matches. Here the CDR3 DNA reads TGTGCCAGCAGCGTAGCTAGCGGGGGGACCCAACAAGAGACCCAGTACTTC. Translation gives CASSVASGGTQQETQYF.

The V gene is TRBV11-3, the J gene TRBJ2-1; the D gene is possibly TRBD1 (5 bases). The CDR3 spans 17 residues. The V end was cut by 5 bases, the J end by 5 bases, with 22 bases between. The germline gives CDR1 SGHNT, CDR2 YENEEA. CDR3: CASSPYGVRVPNNEQFF. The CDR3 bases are TGTGCCAGCAGCCCTTATGGCGTCAGGGTTCCGAACAATGAGCAGTTCTTC.

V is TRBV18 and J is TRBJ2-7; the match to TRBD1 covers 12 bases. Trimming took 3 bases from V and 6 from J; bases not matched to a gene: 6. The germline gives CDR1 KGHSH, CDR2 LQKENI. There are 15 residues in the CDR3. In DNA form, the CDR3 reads TGTGCCAGCTCACCGTTGGGACAGGGGGCCTCCGAGCAGTACTTC. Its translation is CASSPLGQGASEQYF.

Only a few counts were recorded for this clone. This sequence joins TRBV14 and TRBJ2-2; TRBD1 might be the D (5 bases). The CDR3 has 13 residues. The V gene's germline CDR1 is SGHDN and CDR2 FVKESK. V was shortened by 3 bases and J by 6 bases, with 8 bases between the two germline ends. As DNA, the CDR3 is TGTGCCAGCAGCCAGGACATAGCCGGGGAGCTGTTTTTT. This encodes CASSQDIAGELFF. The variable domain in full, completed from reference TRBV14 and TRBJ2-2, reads EAGVTQFPSHSVIEKGQTVTLRCDPISGHDNLYWYRRVMGKEIKFLLHFVKESKQDESGMPNNRFLAERTGGTYSTLKVQPAELEDSGVYFCASSQDIAGELFFGEGSRLTVL.

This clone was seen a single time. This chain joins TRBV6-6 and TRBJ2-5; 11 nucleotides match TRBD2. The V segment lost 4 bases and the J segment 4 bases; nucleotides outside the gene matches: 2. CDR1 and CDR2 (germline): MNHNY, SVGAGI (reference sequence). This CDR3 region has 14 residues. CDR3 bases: TGTGCCAGCAGTTCGACTAGCGGGACAGAGACCCAGTACTTC. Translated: CASSSTSGTETQYF.